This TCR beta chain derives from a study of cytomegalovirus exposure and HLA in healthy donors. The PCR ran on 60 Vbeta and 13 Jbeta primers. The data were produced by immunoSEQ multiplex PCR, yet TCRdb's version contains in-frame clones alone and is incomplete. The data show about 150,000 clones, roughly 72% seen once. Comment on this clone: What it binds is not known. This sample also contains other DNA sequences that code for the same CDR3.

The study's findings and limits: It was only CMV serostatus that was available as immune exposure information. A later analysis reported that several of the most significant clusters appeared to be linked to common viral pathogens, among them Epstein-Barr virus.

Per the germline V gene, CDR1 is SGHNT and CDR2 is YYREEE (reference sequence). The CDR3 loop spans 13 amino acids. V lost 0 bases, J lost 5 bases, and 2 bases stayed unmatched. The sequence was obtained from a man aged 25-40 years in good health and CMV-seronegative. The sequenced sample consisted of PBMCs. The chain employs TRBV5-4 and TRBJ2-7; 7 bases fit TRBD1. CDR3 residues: CASSLDRGHEQYF. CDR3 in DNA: TGTGCCAGCAGCTTGGACAGGGGCCACGAGCAGTACTTC.